Listed below are T cell receptor beta chains from one sample, sequenced in a study of control samples from healthy donors and cancer patients. The data were produced by immunoSEQ multiplex PCR, yet TCRdb's version contains in-frame clones alone and is incomplete. The sample holds around 110,000 clones; 93% are singletons and the top ten take roughly 2.5%. Sequences were obtained from blood. These receptors originate from a man aged 25 to 45 in good health. Both conserved end residues are part of each CDR3. Each record gives: clone size, J gene, V gene, D gene, CDR3 DNA, CDR3 protein. The D gene is left open where the match is weak. Part of the rows lack a size; the others show once, few, many or a class for expanded clones.

>.|TRBJ1-2|TRBV14|TRBD1
TGTGCCAGCAGCCAAAGGTCTGGGACAGGGATCGACTATGGCTACACCTTC
CASSQRSGTGIDYGYTF
>.|TRBJ1-6|TRBV2|.
TGTGCCAGCAAGGACAGCTATAATTCACCCCTCCACTTT
CASKDSYNSPLHF
>.|TRBJ1-1|TRBV3-1/TRBV3-2|.
TGTGCCAGCAGCCACCTCGAGGGGGGAACTGAAGCTTTCTTT
CASSHLEGGTEAFF
>.|TRBJ2-3|TRBV10-2|.
TGCGCCAGCAGGGACCTAGCAGATACGCAGTATTTT
CASRDLADTQYF
>.|TRBJ2-2|TRBV5-1|.
TGCGCCAGTACGACTAGTGGGAACACCGGGGAGCTGTTTTTT
CASTTSGNTGELFF
>.|TRBJ1-1|TRBV2|.
TGTGCCAGCAGTGAACTTGGAGACACTGAAGCTTTCTTT
CASSELGDTEAFF
>.|TRBJ2-5|TRBV5-1|TRBD2
TGCGCCAGCACCCAACGATCATTTCCGGGACTAGTTCGAGAGACCCAGTACTTC
CASTQRSFPGLVRETQYF
>.|TRBJ1-4|TRBV28|.
TGTGCCAGCAGCTTAGTTAGGGCTACGGGTGAAAAACTGTTTTTT
CASSLVRATGEKLFF
>.|TRBJ2-3|TRBV27|.
TGTGCCAGCAGTCCCAGGGGGGGCCGCACAGATACGCAGTATTTT
CASSPRGGRTDTQYF
>.|TRBJ2-3|TRBV11-1|.
TGTGCCAGCGGACCGAAAAACACAGATACGCAGTATTTT
CASGPKNTDTQYF
>.|TRBJ2-5|TRBV7-2|TRBD2
TGTGCCAGCAGCTTAGTTTCCTCGGCTAGCGGCCTTGCCCAAGAGACCCAGTACTTC
CASSLVSSASGLAQETQYF
>.|TRBJ2-1|TRBV11-2|.
TGTGCCAGCAGCACCAGATGGCTTCCGGGCCGCAATGAGCAGTTCTTC
CASSTRWLPGRNEQFF
>.|TRBJ1-6|TRBV5-6|TRBD1
TGTGCCAGCAGCTTGGGGACAGGGGGTAATTCACCCCTCCACTTT
CASSLGTGGNSPLHF
>.|TRBJ1-2|TRBV6-2/TRBV6-3|.
TGTGCCAGCAGTTGGGGGGGACGAGACTCCTATGGCTACACCTTC
CASSWGGRDSYGYTF
>.|TRBJ2-1|TRBV2|TRBD2
TGTGCCAGCAGCCCCGGGACTAGTCCTGGGGATGAGCAGTTCTTC
CASSPGTSPGDEQFF
>.|TRBJ1-1|TRBV7-9|TRBD1
TGTGCCAGCAGCCCCCGACAGGGTCCGGATGAAGCTTTCTTT
CASSPRQGPDEAFF
>.|TRBJ2-3|TRBV5-4|TRBD1
TGTGCCAGCAGCCCCATGGAGGACAGGGGTCAAGATACGCAGTATTTT
CASSPMEDRGQDTQYF
>.|TRBJ2-2|TRBV18|.
TGTGCCAGCTCACCGAGGCCGCCTACTGCTTTCACCGGGGAGCTGTTTTTT
CASSPRPPTAFTGELFF
>once|TRBJ1-3|TRBV27|.
TGTGCCAGCAGTTTAACACAGGGAAACACCATATATTTT
CASSLTQGNTIYF
>.|TRBJ2-5|TRBV30|.
TGTGCCTGGAGTGTAGGGCAGGGGTTGAAGGAGACCCAGTACTTC
CAWSVGQGLKETQYF
>.|TRBJ2-3|TRBV2|.
TGTGCCAGCACCCCCGGGCACAGGGAACGTTCTTTT
CASTPGHRERSF
>.|TRBJ1-5|TRBV5-1|.
TGCGCCAGCAGCGGAGACTCTCTCGGGGGTCAGCCCCAGCATTTT
CASSGDSLGGQPQHF
>few|TRBJ2-1|TRBV6-2/TRBV6-3|TRBD2
TGTGCCAGCAGTTACACTAGCGGGGGGTACAATGAGCAGTTCTTC
CASSYTSGGYNEQFF
>.|TRBJ2-7|TRBV27|.
TGTGCCAGCAGTATAGAAGGAGCTGCCTCCTACGAGCAGTACTTC
CASSIEGAASYEQYF
>.|TRBJ1-3|TRBV12-3/TRBV12-4|.
TGTGCCAGCAGCCCCTTCCTAAACACCATATATTTT
CASSPFLNTIYF
>.|TRBJ2-2|TRBV5-5|.
TGTGCCAGCAGCTCAGTAACAGAAGTGAACACCGGGGAGCTGTTTTTT
CASSSVTEVNTGELFF
>.|TRBJ1-1|TRBV19|.
TGTGCCAGTAGTATGAGTAGTCAGGGGAAGGGTGAAGCTTTCTTT
CASSMSSQGKGEAFF
>.|TRBJ2-2|TRBV5-6|TRBD2
TGTGCCAGCAGCTTTTGGACTAGCGGGTTTCCCGGGGAGCTGTTTTTT
CASSFWTSGFPGELFF
>.|TRBJ1-2|TRBV3-1/TRBV3-2|.
TGTGCCAGCAGACGATCAGCTCCGGGGGGGCCATCTGGCTACACCTTC
CASRRSAPGGPSGYTF
>.|TRBJ1-2|TRBV29-1|.
TGCAGCGTTGTAGAACAATACTATGGCTACACCTTC
CSVVEQYYGYTF
>.|TRBJ1-2|TRBV11-2|.
TGTGCCAGCAGCTTAGATATATTTTCGGGGGCAGCCAACTATGGCTACACCTTC
CASSLDIFSGAANYGYTF
>.|TRBJ2-1|TRBV5-1|TRBD1
TGCGCCAGCAGCTTGGCGGGGACAGACTACAATGAGCAGTTCTTC
CASSLAGTDYNEQFF
>.|TRBJ1-1|TRBV7-3|.
TGTGCCAGCAGCTTAATACTGGGAACTGAAGCTTTCTTT
CASSLILGTEAFF
>once|TRBJ1-5|TRBV7-9|.
TGTGCCAGCAGCTCAACCGGGACATCTCAACCCCAGCATTTT
CASSSTGTSQPQHF
>.|TRBJ2-7|TRBV6-5|TRBD2
TGTGCCAGCACCCCCGGGACTAGCCTCTTCGAGCAGTACTTC
CASTPGTSLFEQYF
>.|TRBJ2-5|TRBV5-4|.
TGTGCCAGCAGCTTCCTAAGCGGCCAAGAGACCCAGTACTTC
CASSFLSGQETQYF
>.|TRBJ1-6|TRBV2|.
TGTGCCAGCAGTGGTACAAACTACGGGGATTCACCCCTCCACTTT
CASSGTNYGDSPLHF
>.|TRBJ2-2|TRBV5-1|.
TGCGCCAGCAGCTCCAAAGGGAACACCGGGGAGCTGTTTTTT
CASSSKGNTGELFF
>.|TRBJ2-6|TRBV7-3|.
TGTGCCAGCAGCTTATCCCAGGGAGCTGGGGCCAACGTCCTGACTTTC
CASSLSQGAGANVLTF
>.|TRBJ2-2|TRBV5-1|TRBD2
TGCGCCAGCGGGGGAGGGCTGCTTGACACCGGGGAGCTGTTTTTT
CASGGGLLDTGELFF
>once|TRBJ1-6|TRBV2|TRBD1
TGTGCCAACAGACAGGGGGCAATCTATTCACCCCTCCACTTT
CANRQGAIYSPLHF
>.|TRBJ1-1|TRBV5-5|.
TGTGCCAGCAGCTTGGTGTCGGCCGTCGACGCTGAAGCTTTCTTT
CASSLVSAVDAEAFF
>.|TRBJ2-5|TRBV12-5|.
TGTGCTAGTGGTTTGGGCCTGGGGGAAGGGGAGACCCAGTACTTC
CASGLGLGEGETQYF
>.|TRBJ1-4|TRBV29-1|.
TGCAGCGTTGACGCAGGGCCTAATGAAAAACTGTTTTTT
CSVDAGPNEKLFF
>once|TRBJ1-2|TRBV5-4|.
TGTGCCAGCAGCTTGGGGGGAACGAGGTTGAATGGCTACACCTTC
CASSLGGTRLNGYTF
>.|TRBJ1-5|TRBV27|.
TGTGCCAGCAGTTTAGCCCGGAATCAGCCCCAGCATTTT
CASSLARNQPQHF
>once|TRBJ2-5|TRBV11-2|.
TGTGCCGGCAGCTTAGATTGGGCAGGCCCCCAAGAGACCCAGTACTTC
CAGSLDWAGPQETQYF
>.|TRBJ1-1|TRBV5-4|.
TGTGCCAGCAGCTTGGTTATGAACACTGAAGCTTTCTTT
CASSLVMNTEAFF